This T cell receptor beta chain was observed in a study of cytomegalovirus exposure and HLA in healthy donors. Whole-study results and caveats: It was reported that TCR beta sequences correctly inferred the HLA-A and HLA-B alleles for most subjects. For TCR beta chains, V- and J-gene trimming was later linked to a missense DCLRE1C variant.

In regard to this clone: Its antigen is not identified.

This cohort consisted of healthy bone marrow donors. At sampling all donors were nominally healthy, likely with unrecorded immune exposures. PCR involved 60 Vbeta and 13 Jbeta primers. Clones were read by immunoSEQ multiplex PCR, and TCRdb kept only the in-frame ones, dropping some. The table has roughly 55,000 clones, about 69% seen once. V lost 0 bases and J 7 bases, leaving 10 bases between the germline ends. This CDR3 is built from 14 residues. CDR1 is SGHRS, CDR2 YFSETQ, per germline. This receptor was identified in a man aged 35-49 years in good health and CMV-seropositive. The gene calls are TRBV5-1 and TRBJ1-4; possibly TRBD1 for D (6 bases). Specimen: PBMCs. The CDR3 DNA is TGCGCCAGCAGCTTGGCAGGGGTTGGTGAAAAACTGTTTTTT. Amino acid sequence: CASSLAGVGEKLFF.